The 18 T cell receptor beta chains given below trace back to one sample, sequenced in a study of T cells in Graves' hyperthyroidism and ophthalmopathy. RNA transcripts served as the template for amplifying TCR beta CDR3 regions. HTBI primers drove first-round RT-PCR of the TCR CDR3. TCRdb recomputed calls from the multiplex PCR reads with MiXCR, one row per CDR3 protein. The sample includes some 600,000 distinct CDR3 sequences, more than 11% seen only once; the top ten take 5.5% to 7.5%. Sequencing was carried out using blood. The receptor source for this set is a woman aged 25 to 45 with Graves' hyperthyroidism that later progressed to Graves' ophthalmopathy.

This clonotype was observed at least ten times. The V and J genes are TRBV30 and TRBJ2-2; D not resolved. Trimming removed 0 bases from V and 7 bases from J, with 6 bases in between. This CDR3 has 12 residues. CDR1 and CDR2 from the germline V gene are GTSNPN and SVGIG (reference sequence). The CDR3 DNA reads TGTGCCTGGAGTGTGAACCTCGGGGAGCTGTTTTTT. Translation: CAWSVNLGELFF.

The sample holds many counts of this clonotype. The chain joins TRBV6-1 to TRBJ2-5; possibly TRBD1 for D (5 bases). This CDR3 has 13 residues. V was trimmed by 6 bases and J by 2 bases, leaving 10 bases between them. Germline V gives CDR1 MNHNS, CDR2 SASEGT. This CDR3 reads CASSRQLQETQYF. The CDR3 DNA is TGTGCCAGCAGCAGACAGTTACAAGAGACCCAGTACTTC.

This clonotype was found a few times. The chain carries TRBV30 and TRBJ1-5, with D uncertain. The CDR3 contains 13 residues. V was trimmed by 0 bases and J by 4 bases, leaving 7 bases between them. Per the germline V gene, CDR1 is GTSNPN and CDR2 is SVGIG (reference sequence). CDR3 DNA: TGTGCCTGGAGTGTTGATGGGAATCAGCCCCAGCATTTT. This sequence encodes CAWSVDGNQPQHF.

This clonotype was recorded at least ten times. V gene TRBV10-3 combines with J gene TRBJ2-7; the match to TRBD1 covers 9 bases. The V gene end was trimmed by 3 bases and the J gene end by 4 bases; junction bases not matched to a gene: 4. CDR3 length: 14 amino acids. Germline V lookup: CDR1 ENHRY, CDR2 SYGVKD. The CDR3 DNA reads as TGTGCCATCAGTGACCCGACAGGGGGATACGAGCAGTACTTC. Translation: CAISDPTGGYEQYF.

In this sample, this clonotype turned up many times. CDR3 sequence: CASSSAQGEGEAFF. The CDR3 DNA is TGTGCCAGCAGTTCGGCCCAAGGTGAGGGTGAGGCTTTCTTT. The chain combines TRBV27 with TRBJ1-1, with no clear D. Trimming removed 4 bases from V and 11 bases from J, with 20 bases in between. The CDR3 length is 14 residues. Germline CDR1 reads MNHEY; CDR2 reads SMNVEV (reference sequence).

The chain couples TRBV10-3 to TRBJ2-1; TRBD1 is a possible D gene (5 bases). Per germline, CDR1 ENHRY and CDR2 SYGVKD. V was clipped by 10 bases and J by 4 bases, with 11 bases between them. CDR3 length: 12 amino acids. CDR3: CATKTDYNEQFF. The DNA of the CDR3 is TGTGCCACAAAGACAGATTACAATGAGCAGTTCTTC.

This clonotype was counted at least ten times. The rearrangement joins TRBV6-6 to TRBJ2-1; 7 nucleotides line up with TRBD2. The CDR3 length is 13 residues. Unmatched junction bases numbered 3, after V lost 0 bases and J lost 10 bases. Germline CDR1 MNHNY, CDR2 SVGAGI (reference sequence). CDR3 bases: TGTGCCAGCAGTTACTCTGGGAGGGGAGAGCAGTTCTTC. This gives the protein CASSYSGRGEQFF.

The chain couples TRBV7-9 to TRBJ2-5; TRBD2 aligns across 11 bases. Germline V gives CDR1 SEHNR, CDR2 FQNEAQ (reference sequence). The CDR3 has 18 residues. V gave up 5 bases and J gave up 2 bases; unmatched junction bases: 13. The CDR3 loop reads CASSGTTATSGVQETQYF. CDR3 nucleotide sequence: TGTGCCAGCAGCGGGACGACGGCGACTAGCGGGGTTCAAGAGACCCAGTACTTC. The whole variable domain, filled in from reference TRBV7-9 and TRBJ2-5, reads DTGVSQNPRHKITKRGQNVTFRCDPISEHNRLYWYRQTLGQGPEFLTYFQNEAQLEKSRLLSDRFSAERPKGSFSTLEIQRTEQGDSAMYLCASSGTTATSGVQETQYFGPGTRLLVL.

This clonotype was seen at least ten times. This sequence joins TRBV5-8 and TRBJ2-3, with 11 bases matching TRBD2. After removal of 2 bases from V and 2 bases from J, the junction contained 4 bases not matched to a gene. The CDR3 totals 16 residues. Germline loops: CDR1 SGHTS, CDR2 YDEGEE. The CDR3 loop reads CASSLKLAGVTDTQYF. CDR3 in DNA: TGTGCCAGCAGCTTAAAACTAGCGGGAGTCACAGATACGCAGTATTTT. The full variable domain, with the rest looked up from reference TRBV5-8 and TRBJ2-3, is EAGVTQSPTHLIKTRGQQATLRCSPISGHTSVYWYQQALGLGLQFLLWYDEGEERNRGNFPPRFSGRQFPNYSSELNVNALELEDSALYLCASSLKLAGVTDTQYFGPGTRLTVL.

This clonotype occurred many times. CDR3 DNA: TGTGCCAGCAGTTTATCGGCAGGGGTGGATTCACCCCTCCACTTT. Translation: CASSLSAGVDSPLHF. V and J are TRBV27 and TRBJ1-6; possibly TRBD1 for D (6 bases). The CDR3 is 15 amino acids. The V end lost 0 bases, the J end lost 8 bases, and 11 bases lay between the germline ends. Germline CDR1 and CDR2: MNHEY and SMNVEV (reference sequence).

The chain's CDR3 is CASSPGDTHSGNTIYF. CDR3 coding DNA: TGTGCCAGCAGCCCGGGGGACACCCACTCTGGAAACACCATATATTTT. The chain combines TRBV7-9 with TRBJ1-3; D is perhaps TRBD1 (6 bases). Germline CDR1 reads SEHNR; CDR2 reads FQNEAQ (reference sequence). The length of the CDR3 is 16 residues. The ends were cut back, 5 bases at V and 0 bases at J, with 14 bases in the middle.

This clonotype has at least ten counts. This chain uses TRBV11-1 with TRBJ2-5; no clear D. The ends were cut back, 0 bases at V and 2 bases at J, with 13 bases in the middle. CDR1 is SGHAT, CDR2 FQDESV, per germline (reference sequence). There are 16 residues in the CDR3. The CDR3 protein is CASSLAPFSTQETQYF. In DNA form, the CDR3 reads TGTGCCAGCAGCTTAGCCCCTTTCAGCACTCAAGAGACCCAGTACTTC.

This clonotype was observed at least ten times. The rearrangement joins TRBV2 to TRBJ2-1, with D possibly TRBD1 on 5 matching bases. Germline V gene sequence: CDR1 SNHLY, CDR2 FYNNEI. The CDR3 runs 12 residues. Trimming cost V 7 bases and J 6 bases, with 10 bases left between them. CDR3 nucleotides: TGTGCCAGCACAGGGTACGGCAATGAGCAGTTCTTC. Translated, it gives CASTGYGNEQFF.

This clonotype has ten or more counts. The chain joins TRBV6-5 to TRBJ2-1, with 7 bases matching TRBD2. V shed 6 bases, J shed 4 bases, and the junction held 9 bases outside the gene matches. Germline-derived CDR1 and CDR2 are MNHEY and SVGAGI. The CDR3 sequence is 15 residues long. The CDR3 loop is CASRRGLPSYNEQFF. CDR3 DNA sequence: TGTGCCAGCAGAAGGGGACTACCGTCATACAATGAGCAGTTCTTC.

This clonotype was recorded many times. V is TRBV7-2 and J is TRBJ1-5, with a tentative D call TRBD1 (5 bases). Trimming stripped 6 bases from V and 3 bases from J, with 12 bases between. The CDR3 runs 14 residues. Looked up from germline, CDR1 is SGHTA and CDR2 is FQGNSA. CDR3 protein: CASRPDSTNQPQHF. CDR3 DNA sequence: TGTGCCAGCAGGCCAGACAGCACCAATCAGCCCCAGCATTTT.

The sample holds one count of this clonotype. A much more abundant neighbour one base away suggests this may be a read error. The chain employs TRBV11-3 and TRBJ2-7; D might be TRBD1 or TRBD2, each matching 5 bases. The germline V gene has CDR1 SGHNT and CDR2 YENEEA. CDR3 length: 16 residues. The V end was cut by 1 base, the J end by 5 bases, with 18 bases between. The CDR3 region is CASSLGGTRRFNEQYF. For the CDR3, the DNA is TGTGCCAGCAGCTTAGGTGGGACCAGGAGGTTCAACGAGCAGTACTTC.

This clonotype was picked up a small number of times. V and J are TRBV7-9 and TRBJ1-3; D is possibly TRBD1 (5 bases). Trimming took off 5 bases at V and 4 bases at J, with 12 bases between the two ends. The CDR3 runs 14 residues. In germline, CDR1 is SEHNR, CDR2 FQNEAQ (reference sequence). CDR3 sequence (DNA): TGTGCCAGCAGCCCCGAGGGGTTCGGAAACACCATATATTTT. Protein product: CASSPEGFGNTIYF.

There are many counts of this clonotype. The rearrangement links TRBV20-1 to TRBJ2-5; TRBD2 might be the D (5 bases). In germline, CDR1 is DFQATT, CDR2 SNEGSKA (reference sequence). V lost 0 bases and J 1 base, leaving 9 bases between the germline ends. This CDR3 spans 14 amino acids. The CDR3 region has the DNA TGCAGTGCTAGAGATAGGACTGCCCAAGAGACCCAGTACTTC. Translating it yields CSARDRTAQETQYF.